A single sample is the source of the 15 T cell receptor beta chains below, sequenced in a study of blood T cells in healthy people across ages. The second PCR ran about 6 to 12 cycles with a sample-barcoded 5' primer and J-beta primers. TCRdb recomputed calls from the 5' RACE reads with MiXCR, one row per CDR3 protein. The sample comprises about 1.8 million distinct CDR3 sequences, 40% to 55% of which are singletons, and approximately 2.1% rests with the top ten. Sequencing was performed on blood. Receptors originate from a woman aged 40 to 50 in good health.

This clonotype came up a few times. The chain has TRBV12-3 or TRBV12-4 and TRBJ1-6; D not certain. V gave up 5 bases and J gave up 7 bases, with 12 bases separating them. The CDR3 is 14 residues long. The CDR3: CASSVRDLNSPLHF. The CDR3 nucleotides are TGTGCCAGCAGTGTCCGGGATCTAAATTCACCCCTCCACTTT.

This chain links TRBV24-1 with TRBJ2-3, with D possibly called TRBD1 or TRBD2 (6 bases each). Trimming stripped 3 bases from V and 7 bases from J, with 19 bases between. The V gene's germline CDR1 is KGHDR and CDR2 SFDVKD. CDR3 length: 16 residues. This CDR3 is CATSDPGQPGGYTQYF. As DNA, the CDR3 is TGTGCCACCAGTGATCCCGGACAGCCCGGAGGGTATACGCAGTATTTT.

This clonotype was observed a few times. This sequence joins TRBV20-1 and TRBJ2-3; the D is unclear. Trimming took off 3 bases at V and 6 bases at J, with 19 bases between the two ends. CDR1 is DFQATT, CDR2 SNEGSKA, per germline (reference sequence). CDR3 size: 15 residues. DNA of the CDR3: TGCAGTGCTAGCTTCGAGGAGTTCATAACGGATACGCAGTATTTT. Translation gives CSASFEEFITDTQYF.

The chain has TRBV5-1 and TRBJ1-2, with D uncertain. In germline, CDR1 is SGHRS, CDR2 YFSETQ. This CDR3 comprises 19 residues. Trimming took off 3 bases at V and 4 bases at J, with 28 bases between the two ends. CDR3 sequence reads: CASSSLADGRVFSIYGYTF. The CDR3 DNA reads as TGCGCCAGCAGCTCGCTCGCAGACGGGAGGGTTTTCTCTATCTATGGCTACACCTTC.

The chain uses TRBV7-2 and TRBJ2-4; TRBD1 is a possible D gene (7 bases). The CDR3 is 15 residues long. Trimming cost V 2 bases and J 6 bases, with 14 bases left between them. Germline CDR1 and CDR2: SGHTA and FQGNSA. The CDR3 DNA reads as TGTACCAGCAGCTTATACGGGGGACAGAGAAACATTCAGTACTTC. Translating gives CTSSLYGGQRNIQYF. The variable domain in full, completed from reference TRBV7-2 and TRBJ2-4, reads GAGVSQSPSNKVTEKGKDVELRCDPISGHTALYWYRQSLGQGLEFLIYFQGNSAPDKSGLPSDRFSAERTGGSVSTLTIQRTQQEDSAVYLCTSSLYGGQRNIQYFGAGTRLSVL.

This clonotype was observed a few times. The rearrangement uses TRBV27 and TRBJ2-5; D is unresolved. The V gene's germline CDR1 is MNHEY and CDR2 SMNVEV (reference sequence). This CDR3 is 13 amino acids long. Trimming took 6 bases from V and 5 from J, leaving 13 bases between them. The CDR3: CASSRGALETQYF. CDR3 DNA sequence: TGTGCCAGCAGCCGAGGAGCGCTGGAGACCCAGTACTTC.

The chain has TRBV14 and TRBJ2-1; weak D call: TRBD2 (6 bases). V gave up 6 bases and J gave up 3 bases, with 18 bases separating them. Germline CDR1 and CDR2: SGHDN and FVKESK. The CDR3 extends over 16 amino acids. CDR3 in DNA: TGTGCCAGCAGGCGGGATCCTAAGTACCTCTACAATGAGCAGTTCTTC. Translating it yields CASRRDPKYLYNEQFF.

The chain couples TRBV3-1 to TRBJ1-2; TRBD1 aligns across 10 bases. From germline, CDR1 is LGHDT and CDR2 YNNKEL (reference sequence). The CDR3 totals 16 residues. V lost 0 bases to trimming and J lost 5 bases; unmatched junction nucleotides: 6. The CDR3 sequence: CASSQDLRDRGYGYTF. The CDR3 DNA follows: TGTGCCAGCAGCCAAGATCTCCGGGACAGGGGTTATGGCTACACCTTC. The full variable domain, rest sourced from reference TRBV3-1 and TRBJ1-2, is DTAVSQTPKYLVTQMGNDKSIKCEQNLGHDTMYWYKQDSKKFLKIMFSYNNKELIINETVPNRFSPKSPDKAHLNLHINSLELGDSAVYFCASSQDLRDRGYGYTFGSGTRLTVV.

The table lists this clonotype with a few counts. The genes are TRBV12-3 or TRBV12-4 and TRBJ1-1, with unresolved D. V was clipped by 3 bases and J by 1 base, with 6 bases between them. The CDR3 totals 13 residues. CDR3 in amino acids: CASSLSENTEAFF. The CDR3 DNA is TGTGCCAGCAGTTTGAGTGAGAACACTGAAGCTTTCTTT.

The chain combines TRBV5-1 with TRBJ2-1; D not resolved. CDR1 SGHRS and CDR2 YFSETQ come from the germline V gene. The germline V and J ends were trimmed by 4 bases and 5 bases, with 31 bases remaining between them. The CDR3 extends over 20 amino acids. The CDR3 region is CASSPLARPATPWNNNEQFF. The CDR3 coding sequence is TGCGCCAGCAGCCCCCTCGCCAGGCCGGCTACACCATGGAATAACAATGAGCAGTTCTTC. The complete variable domain, with remaining parts taken from reference TRBV5-1 and TRBJ2-1, reads KAGVTQTPRYLIKTRGQQVTLSCSPISGHRSVSWYQQTPGQGLQFLFEYFSETQRNKGNFPGRFSGRQFSNSRSEMNVSTLELGDSALYLCASSPLARPATPWNNNEQFFGPGTRLTVL.

This rearrangement joins TRBV7-2 to TRBJ2-7; 9 bases align to TRBD2. The germline V gene encodes CDR1 SGHTA and CDR2 FQGNSA. V lost 5 bases to trimming and J lost 0 bases; unmatched junction nucleotides: 5. This CDR3 comprises 15 residues. CDR3 protein: CASSKSSGVSYEQYF. For the CDR3, the DNA is TGTGCCAGCAGCAAATCTAGCGGGGTCTCCTACGAGCAGTACTTC.

This chain joins TRBV28 and TRBJ1-5; D is ambiguous. CDR1 and CDR2 from the germline V gene are MDHEN and SYDVKM. V shed 7 bases and J shed 5 bases, with 9 bases lying between them. The CDR3 extends over 12 amino acids. CDR3 nucleotides: TGTGCCAGCACGAGAGCGGATCAGCCCCAGCATTTT. Translated, it gives CASTRADQPQHF.

To note about this clonotype: Relative to the germline gene, one junction end is altered; a read error may explain this. This chain joins TRBV7-9 and TRBJ2-7, with 7 bases identical to TRBD2. The CDR3 spans 12 residues. Germline-derived CDR1 and CDR2 are SEHNR and FQNEAQ (reference sequence). CDR3 protein: CAGSLSTSALYF. The CDR3 bases are TGTGCCGGCAGCTTATCTACTAGCGCGTTGTACTTC.

This clonotype has a handful of counts. This chain links TRBV4-1 with TRBJ2-5, with 9 nucleotides matching TRBD2. V dropped 0 bases and J dropped 2; count of bases not matched to a gene: 7. This CDR3 region has 17 residues. Germline V gives CDR1 MGHRA, CDR2 YSYEKL. The DNA of the CDR3 is TGCGCCAGCAGCCAAGATCAAGCTAGCGGGGCACAAGAGACCCAGTACTTC. This translates into CASSQDQASGAQETQYF.

This clonotype was seen more than once but under ten times. This sequence joins TRBV6-2 or TRBV6-3 and TRBJ2-7; 10 bases align to TRBD2. The CDR3 spans 16 residues. The trim removed 7 bases at V and 2 bases at J, leaving 11 bases unmatched. Germline V CDR1 and CDR2: MNHEY, SVGEGT. Written as DNA, the CDR3 is TGTGCCAGCATTCTCGTCGGGACTAGCGTAACCTACGAGCAGTACTTC. This translates into CASILVGTSVTYEQYF.